Listed below are T cell receptor beta chains from one sample, sequenced in a study of cytomegalovirus exposure and HLA in healthy donors. Clones were read by immunoSEQ multiplex PCR, and TCRdb kept only the in-frame ones, dropping some. The sample consists of roughly 300,000 clones, approximately 86% of them appearing once. Sequenced: PBMCs. All receptors come from a woman aged 30 to 39 in good health and CMV-seropositive. Both conserved end residues are part of each CDR3. A D gene is named only where the DNA matches it firmly. Some rows mark clone size as missing; the rest say once, few, many or name a class of expanded clone.

TRBD1,TRBJ1-2,TRBV7-3,NA,TGTGCCAGCAGCCTCGGGACAGTCAAACGGGATGGCTACACCTTC,CASSLGTVKRDGYTF
NA,TRBJ2-2,TRBV6-5,few,TGTGCCAGCAGTTACGGTCTCGGGGAGCTGTTTTTT,CASSYGLGELFF
NA,TRBJ1-1,TRBV30,NA,TGTGCCTGGAGTGTACTAGGAGGGGACACTGAAGCTTTCTTT,CAWSVLGGDTEAFF
NA,TRBJ1-5,TRBV28,few,TGTGCCAGCAGTTCAGGAACGGCGCCCGGCAATCAGCCCCAGCATTTT,CASSSGTAPGNQPQHF
NA,TRBJ1-1,TRBV6-5,NA,TGTGCCAGCAGTTACCGAACGGCCGGGAACACTGAAGCTTTCTTT,CASSYRTAGNTEAFF
TRBD1,TRBJ1-2,TRBV30,NA,TGTGCCTGGAGTCCACCGGGACAGCTGAACTATGGCTACACCTTC,CAWSPPGQLNYGYTF
TRBD2,TRBJ2-3,TRBV7-8,NA,TGTGCCAGCAGCTTAGGCGGGAGCTACACAGATACGCAGTATTTT,CASSLGGSYTDTQYF
NA,TRBJ1-2,TRBV27,NA,TGTGCCAGCGGCTCAGTGGGACGGTATGGCTACACCTTC,CASGSVGRYGYTF
NA,TRBJ2-7,TRBV27,once,TGTGCCAGCAGTTTCCGCGCCTACGAGCAGTACTTC,CASSFRAYEQYF
NA,TRBJ1-2,TRBV6-4,NA,TGTGCCAGCAGTCGGGCCCCAAACTTACAGGGAACTAACTATGGCTACACCTTC,CASSRAPNLQGTNYGYTF
TRBD2,TRBJ2-5,TRBV5-4,NA,TGTGCCAGCAGCTACTGGGTAGCGGGGGACCAGGGGACCCAGTACTTC,CASSYWVAGDQGTQYF
TRBD1,TRBJ2-2,TRBV4-3,NA,TGCGCCAGCAGCTCTCGAGGGACAGCGAACACCGGGGAGCTGTTTTTT,CASSSRGTANTGELFF
NA,TRBJ1-4,TRBV5-6,NA,TGTGCCAGCAGCGCCTTAGGCGGGGGAGAGGAAAAACTGTTTTTT,CASSALGGGEEKLFF
NA,TRBJ2-7,TRBV7-2,NA,TGTGCCAGCAGCCCTACTCGGGTCTACGAGCAGTACTTC,CASSPTRVYEQYF
TRBD1,TRBJ1-5,TRBV30,NA,TGTGCCTGGAGTGACCGACAGGGTAGCGGCAATCAGCCCCAGCATTTT,CAWSDRQGSGNQPQHF
NA,TRBJ2-5,TRBV5-6,NA,TGTGCCAGCAGCCCCCAATACTGGGAGACCCAGTACTTC,CASSPQYWETQYF
NA,TRBJ2-1,TRBV6-1,NA,TGTGCCAGCAGTGAATGGCCGGAGGACGGGGTCAATGAGCAGTTCTTC,CASSEWPEDGVNEQFF
NA,TRBJ2-1,TRBV4-1,NA,TGCGCCAGCAGCCAAGATGACAGGTTATACAATGAGCAGTTCTTC,CASSQDDRLYNEQFF
NA,TRBJ2-7,TRBV6-1,NA,TGTGCCACCAAGGAGACCCCGACCCTCTACGAGCAGTACTTC,CATKETPTLYEQYF
TRBD2,TRBJ2-7,TRBV7-2,NA,TGTGCCAGCAGCTCTCCCCTAGCGGGGAGGAGCGAGCAGTACTTC,CASSSPLAGRSEQYF
NA,TRBJ1-5,TRBV7-3,NA,TGTGCCAGCAGCTCAGAAGGGGGACAGCCCCAGCATTTT,CASSSEGGQPQHF
NA,TRBJ1-5,TRBV30,NA,TGTGCCTGGGGGGGTTCGGGAAATCAGCCCCAGCATTTT,CAWGGSGNQPQHF
TRBD1,TRBJ1-6,TRBV6-4,few,TGTGCCAGCAGTCCCCGGACAGGGGGAACCAATTCACCCCTCCACTTT,CASSPRTGGTNSPLHF
NA,TRBJ2-5,TRBV7-8,NA,TGTGCCAGCAGCTCTCCCGCGGCAAAAGAGACCCAGTACTTC,CASSSPAAKETQYF
NA,TRBJ1-1,TRBV5-6,NA,TGTGCCAGCAGCTTAACAGGAAGAAACACTGAAGCTTTCTTT,CASSLTGRNTEAFF
TRBD2,TRBJ2-1,TRBV5-1,NA,TGCGCCAGCAGCCCGTCCGGTGGAGCGGGGGGTGGTGAGCAGTTCTTC,CASSPSGGAGGGEQFF
NA,TRBJ2-3,TRBV28,NA,TGTGCCAGCAGTTTACGGGGGCAAGGGACAGATACGCAGTATTTT,CASSLRGQGTDTQYF
NA,TRBJ1-2,TRBV11-2,NA,TGTGCCAGCAGCTTAGCTGCGGGGGGCGACTATGGCTACACCTTC,CASSLAAGGDYGYTF
TRBD2,TRBJ2-3,TRBV19,once,TGTGCCAGTAGTCTAGCGGGATTAGATACGCAGTATTTT,CASSLAGLDTQYF
NA,TRBJ1-4,TRBV30,NA,TGTGCCTGGAATCCCAGGGCCGGTGAAAAACTGTTTTTT,CAWNPRAGEKLFF
TRBD2,TRBJ2-5,TRBV7-9,NA,TGTGCCAGCAGCCCCAGAGACAGGGCGGGAGGGCAAGAGACCCAGTACTTC,CASSPRDRAGGQETQYF
NA,TRBJ2-5,TRBV28,NA,TGTGCCAGCAGTCCCCCGAAGGGGGGAGGGGAGACCCAGTACTTC,CASSPPKGGGETQYF
NA,TRBJ2-5,TRBV28,NA,TGTGCCAGCAGCGGACAGCTTCTCTTAGAGACCCAGTACTTC,CASSGQLLLETQYF
NA,TRBJ2-2,TRBV7-9,few,TGTGCCAGCAGCTTAGGATTGCTAGGGGCGAACACCGGGGAGCTGTTTTTT,CASSLGLLGANTGELFF
NA,TRBJ2-5,TRBV28,NA,TGTGCCAGCAACCACAGGGGAGGGAGCCAAGAGACCCAGTACTTC,CASNHRGGSQETQYF
TRBD2,TRBJ2-7,TRBV11-2,NA,TGTGCCAGCAGCTTAATGTCTAGCGGGCCTATCTACGAGCAGTACTTC,CASSLMSSGPIYEQYF
TRBD2,TRBJ2-1,TRBV6-6,NA,TGTGCCAGCAGTTACTCCGGCGGGAGGGGTGAGCAGTTCTTC,CASSYSGGRGEQFF
NA,TRBJ1-1,TRBV15,NA,TGTGCCACCAGCAGAGGGGGCGAGGGCCGGGCCACTGAAGCTTTCTTT,CATSRGGEGRATEAFF
TRBD1,TRBJ2-7,TRBV15,NA,TGTGCCAGTAGAAGGGACAGGGGCGCCTACGAGCAGTACTTC,CASRRDRGAYEQYF
NA,TRBJ1-5,TRBV4-3,NA,TGCGCCAGCAGCTCTCCCAGGACGTGGGGCAATCAGCCCCAGCATTTT,CASSSPRTWGNQPQHF
NA,TRBJ2-1,TRBV6-1,once,TGTGCCAGCAGTGAAGTCGGGTTAGCGGCCATGTGGAATGAGCAGTTCTTC,CASSEVGLAAMWNEQFF
TRBD1,TRBJ1-2,TRBV29-1,NA,TGCAGCGTTGAAGATACAGGGGTCTATGGCTACACCTTC,CSVEDTGVYGYTF
NA,TRBJ2-7,TRBV2,NA,TGTGCCAGCAGTGAAATCGGACCACACCACGAGCAGTACTTC,CASSEIGPHHEQYF
NA,TRBJ1-3,TRBV7-6,NA,TGTGCCAGCAGCCCGTTTGGAGGTGGAAACACCATATATTTT,CASSPFGGGNTIYF
NA,TRBJ1-1,TRBV9,few,TGTGCCAGCAGCGCTACAGGGACTGAAGCTTTCTTT,CASSATGTEAFF
TRBD1,TRBJ1-1,TRBV6-5,NA,TGTGCCAGCAGTCAAGACAGGGGCTCGTCTGAAGCTTTCTTT,CASSQDRGSSEAFF
NA,TRBJ2-7,TRBV6-5,NA,TGTGCCAGCAAGGGTGGCTGGGGCTACGAGCAGTACTTC,CASKGGWGYEQYF
NA,TRBJ2-3,TRBV7-9,NA,TGTGCCAGCAGCTTAAAAGATACGCAGTATTTT,CASSLKDTQYF
NA,TRBJ2-5,TRBV18,NA,TGTGCCAGCTCACCAGGGAGTTGGGAGACCCAGTACTTC,CASSPGSWETQYF
TRBD1,TRBJ2-5,TRBV2,NA,TGTGCCAGCAGTAGGGACAGGGTCGAGACCCAGTACTTC,CASSRDRVETQYF
NA,TRBJ2-2,TRBV27,NA,TGTGCCAGCAGCTATATAGGACTGGACACCGGGGAGCTGTTTTTT,CASSYIGLDTGELFF
TRBD1,TRBJ1-5,TRBV28,NA,TGTGCCAGCAGACAGGGGGCCCCGCCCGAGCCCCAGCATTTT,CASRQGAPPEPQHF
NA,TRBJ1-6,TRBV28,NA,TGTGCCAGCAGATTTGTAACAGGGACTAATTCACCCCTCCACTTT,CASRFVTGTNSPLHF
TRBD1,TRBJ1-4,TRBV4-2,NA,TGTGCCAGCAGCCAAGTTACAGGGGGCTATGAAAAACTGTTTTTT,CASSQVTGGYEKLFF
NA,TRBJ2-7,TRBV5-6,NA,TGTGCCAGCAGCTTTATCCACGAGCAGTACTTC,CASSFIHEQYF